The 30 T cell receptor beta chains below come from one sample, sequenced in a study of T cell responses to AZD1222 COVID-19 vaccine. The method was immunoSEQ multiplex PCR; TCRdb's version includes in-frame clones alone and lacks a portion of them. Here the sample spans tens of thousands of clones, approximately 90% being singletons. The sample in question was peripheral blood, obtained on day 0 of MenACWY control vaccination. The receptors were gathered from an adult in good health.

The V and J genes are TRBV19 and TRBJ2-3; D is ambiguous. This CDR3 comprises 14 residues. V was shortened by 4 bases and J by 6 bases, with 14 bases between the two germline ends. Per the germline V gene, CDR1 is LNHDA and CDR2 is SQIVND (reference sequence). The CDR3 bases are TGTGCCAGTAGTAACCCGCCCATGGGGGATACGCAGTATTTT. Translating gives CASSNPPMGDTQYF.

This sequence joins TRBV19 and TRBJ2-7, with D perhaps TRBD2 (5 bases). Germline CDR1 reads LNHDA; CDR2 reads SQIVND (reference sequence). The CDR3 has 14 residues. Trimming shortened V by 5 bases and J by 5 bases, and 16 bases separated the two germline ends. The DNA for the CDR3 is TGTGCCAGTAGTCCCATCCAAACTAGAAACGAGCAGTACTTC. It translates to CASSPIQTRNEQYF. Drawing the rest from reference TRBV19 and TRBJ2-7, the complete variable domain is DGGITQSPKYLFRKEGQNVTLSCEQNLNHDAMYWYRQDPGQGLRLIYYSQIVNDFQKGDIAEGYSVSREKKESFPLTVTSAQKNPTAFYLCASSPIQTRNEQYFGPGTRLTVT.

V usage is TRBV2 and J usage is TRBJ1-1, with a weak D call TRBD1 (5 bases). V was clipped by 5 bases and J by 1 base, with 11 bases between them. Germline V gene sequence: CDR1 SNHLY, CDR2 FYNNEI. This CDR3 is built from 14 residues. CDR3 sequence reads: CASSLQVWNTEAFF. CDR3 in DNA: TGTGCCAGCAGTCTACAGGTTTGGAACACTGAAGCTTTCTTT.

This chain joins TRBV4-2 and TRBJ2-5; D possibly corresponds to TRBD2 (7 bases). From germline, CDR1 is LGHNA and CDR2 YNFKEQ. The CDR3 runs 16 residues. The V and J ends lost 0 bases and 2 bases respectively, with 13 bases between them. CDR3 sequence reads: CASSQDTGRGQETQYF. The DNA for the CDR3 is TGTGCCAGCAGCCAAGATACAGGGCGGGGGCAAGAGACCCAGTACTTC.

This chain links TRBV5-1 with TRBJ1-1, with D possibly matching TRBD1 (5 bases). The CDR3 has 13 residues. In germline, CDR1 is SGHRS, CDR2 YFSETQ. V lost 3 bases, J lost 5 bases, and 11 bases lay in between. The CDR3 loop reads CASSWQGGTEAFF. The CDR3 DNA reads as TGCGCCAGCAGCTGGCAGGGTGGGACTGAAGCTTTCTTT.

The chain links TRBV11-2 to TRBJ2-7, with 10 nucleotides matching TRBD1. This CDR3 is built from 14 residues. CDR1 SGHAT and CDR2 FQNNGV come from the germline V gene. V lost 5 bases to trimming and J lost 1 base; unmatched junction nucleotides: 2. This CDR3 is CASSTGQGSYEQYF. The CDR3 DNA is TGTGCCAGCAGCACGGGACAGGGGTCCTACGAGCAGTACTTC.

DNA of the CDR3: TGTGCCACCCGAGCGGGTAGCTCCTACGAGCAGTACTTC. Protein sequence: CATRAGSSYEQYF. The chain employs TRBV24-1 and TRBJ2-7, with a tentative D call TRBD2 (6 bases). The V gene's germline CDR1 is KGHDR and CDR2 SFDVKD. V was clipped by 9 bases and J by 0 bases, with 11 bases between them. The length of the CDR3 is 13 residues.

The CDR3 loop is CASRHLEAAEAFF. The CDR3 DNA reads TGTGCCAGCAGACACCTCGAGGCGGCTGAAGCTTTCTTT. V is TRBV12-3 or TRBV12-4 and J is TRBJ1-1; D remains unclear. V was clipped by 6 bases and J by 6 bases, with 14 bases between them. The CDR3 length is 13 residues.

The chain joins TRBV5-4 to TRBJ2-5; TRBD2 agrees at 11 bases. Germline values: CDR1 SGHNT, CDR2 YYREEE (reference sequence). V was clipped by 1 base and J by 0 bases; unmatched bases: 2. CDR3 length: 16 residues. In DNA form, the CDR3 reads TGTGCCAGCAGCTTGTTACTAGCGGGAGACCAAGAGACCCAGTACTTC. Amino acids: CASSLLLAGDQETQYF.

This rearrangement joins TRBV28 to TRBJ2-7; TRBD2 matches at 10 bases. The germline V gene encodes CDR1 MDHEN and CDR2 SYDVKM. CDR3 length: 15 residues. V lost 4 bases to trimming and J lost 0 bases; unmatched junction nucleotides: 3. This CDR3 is CASSSSGRASYEQYF. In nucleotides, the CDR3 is TGTGCCAGCAGTTCTAGCGGGAGAGCCTCCTACGAGCAGTACTTC.

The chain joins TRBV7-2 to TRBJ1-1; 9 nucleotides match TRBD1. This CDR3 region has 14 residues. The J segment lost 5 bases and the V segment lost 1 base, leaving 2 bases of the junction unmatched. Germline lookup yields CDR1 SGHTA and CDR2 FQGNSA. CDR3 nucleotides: TGTGCCAGCAGCTTAGGGACAGGGGCTACTGAAGCTTTCTTT. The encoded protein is CASSLGTGATEAFF.

The CDR3 nucleotides are TGTGCCAGCAGCCCAGATAACTACGAGCAGTACTTC. This encodes CASSPDNYEQYF. The chain carries TRBV6-6 and TRBJ2-7; D gene uncertain. Trimming left V 6 bases short and J 3 bases short, with 9 bases between. The CDR3 runs to 12 residues. Germline CDR1 reads MNHNY; CDR2 reads SVGAGI (reference sequence).

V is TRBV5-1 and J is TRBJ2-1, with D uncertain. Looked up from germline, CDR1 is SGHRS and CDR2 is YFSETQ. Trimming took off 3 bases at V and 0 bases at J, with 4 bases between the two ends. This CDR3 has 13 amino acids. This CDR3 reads CASSSPSYNEQFF. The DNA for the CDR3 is TGCGCCAGCAGCTCACCCTCCTACAATGAGCAGTTCTTC.

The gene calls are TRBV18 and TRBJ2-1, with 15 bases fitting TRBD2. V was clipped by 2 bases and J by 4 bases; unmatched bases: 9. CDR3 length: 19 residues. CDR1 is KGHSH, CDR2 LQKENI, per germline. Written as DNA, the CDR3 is TGTGCCAGCTCACCAACAGGGACTAGCGGGGGGTCTACGTACAATGAGCAGTTCTTC. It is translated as CASSPTGTSGGSTYNEQFF. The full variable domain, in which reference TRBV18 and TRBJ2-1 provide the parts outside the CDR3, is NAGVMQNPRHLVRRRGQEARLRCSPMKGHSHVYWYRQLPEEGLKFMVYLQKENIIDESGMPKERFSAEFPKEGPSILRIQQVVRGDSAAYFCASSPTGTSGGSTYNEQFFGPGTRLTVL.

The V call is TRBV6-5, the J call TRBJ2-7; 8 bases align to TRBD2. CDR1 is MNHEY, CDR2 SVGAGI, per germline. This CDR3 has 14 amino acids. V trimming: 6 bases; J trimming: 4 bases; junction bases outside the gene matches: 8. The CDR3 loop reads CASRPAGVSYEQYF. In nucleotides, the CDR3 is TGTGCCAGCAGGCCAGCGGGAGTATCGTACGAGCAGTACTTC.

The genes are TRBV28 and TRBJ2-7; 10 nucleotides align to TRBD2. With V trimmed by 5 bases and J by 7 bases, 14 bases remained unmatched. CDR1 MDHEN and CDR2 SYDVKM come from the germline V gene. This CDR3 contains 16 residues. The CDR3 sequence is CASSDNTSGVRREQYF. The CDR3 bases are TGTGCCAGCAGTGATAATACTAGCGGGGTAAGGAGGGAGCAGTACTTC.

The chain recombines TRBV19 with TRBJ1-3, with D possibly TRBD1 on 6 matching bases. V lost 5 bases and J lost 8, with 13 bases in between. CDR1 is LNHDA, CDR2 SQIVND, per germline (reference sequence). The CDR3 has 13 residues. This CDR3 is CASSPTGWDTIYF. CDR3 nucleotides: TGTGCCAGTAGTCCCACAGGGTGGGACACCATATATTTT.

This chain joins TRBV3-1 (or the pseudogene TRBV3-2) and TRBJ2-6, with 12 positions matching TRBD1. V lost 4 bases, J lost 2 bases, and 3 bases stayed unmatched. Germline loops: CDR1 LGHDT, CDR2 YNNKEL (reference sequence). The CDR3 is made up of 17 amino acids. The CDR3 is CASSPRDRGPGANVLTF. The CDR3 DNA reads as TGTGCCAGCAGCCCTCGGGACAGGGGGCCTGGGGCCAACGTCCTGACTTTC.

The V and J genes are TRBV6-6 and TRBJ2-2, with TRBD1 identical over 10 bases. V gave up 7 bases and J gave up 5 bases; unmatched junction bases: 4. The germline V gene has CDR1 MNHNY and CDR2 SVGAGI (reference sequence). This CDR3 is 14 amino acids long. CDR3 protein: CASTRTGGTGELFF. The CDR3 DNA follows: TGTGCCAGCACCCGGACAGGGGGAACCGGGGAGCTGTTTTTT.

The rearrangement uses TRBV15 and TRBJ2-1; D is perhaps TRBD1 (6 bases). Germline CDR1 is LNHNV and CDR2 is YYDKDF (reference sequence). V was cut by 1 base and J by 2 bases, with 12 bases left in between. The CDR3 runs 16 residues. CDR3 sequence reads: CATSRGQADTYNEQFF. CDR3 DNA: TGTGCCACCAGCAGAGGACAGGCGGATACCTACAATGAGCAGTTCTTC. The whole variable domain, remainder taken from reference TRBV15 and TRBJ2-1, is DAMVIQNPRYQVTQFGKPVTLSCSQTLNHNVMYWYQQKSSQAPKLLFHYYDKDFNNEADTPDNFQSRRPNTSFCFLDIRSPGLGDTAMYLCATSRGQADTYNEQFFGPGTRLTVL.

CDR3 protein: CASSDRGGQSLYTF. In DNA form, the CDR3 reads TGTGCCAGCAGTGATCGGGGAGGACAGTCCCTCTACACCTTC. This chain uses TRBV2 with TRBJ1-2, with D perhaps matching TRBD1 (6 bases). With 3 bases removed from V and 10 bases from J, the gap between germline ends came to 18 bases. Germline CDR1 reads SNHLY; CDR2 reads FYNNEI. The CDR3 spans 14 residues.

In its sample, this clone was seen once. CDR3 residues: CATSRDADYGYTF. CDR3 coding DNA: TGTGCCACCAGCAGAGATGCCGACTATGGCTACACCTTC. This rearrangement joins TRBV15 to TRBJ1-2; D is unclear. The V end lost 0 bases, the J end lost 3 bases, and 5 bases lay between the germline ends. The CDR3 runs to 13 residues. Germline V gene data show CDR1 as LNHNV and CDR2 as YYDKDF (reference sequence).

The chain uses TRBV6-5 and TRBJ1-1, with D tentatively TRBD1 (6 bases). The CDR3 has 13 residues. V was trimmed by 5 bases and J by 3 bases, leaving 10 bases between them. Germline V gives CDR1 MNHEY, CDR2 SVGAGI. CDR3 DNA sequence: TGTGCCAGCAGTCAACAGGGCTACACTGAAGCTTTCTTT. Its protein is CASSQQGYTEAFF.

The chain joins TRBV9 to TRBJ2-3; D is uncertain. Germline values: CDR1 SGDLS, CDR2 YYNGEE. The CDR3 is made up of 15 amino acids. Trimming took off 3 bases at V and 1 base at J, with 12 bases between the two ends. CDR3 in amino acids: CASSALLSRTDTQYF. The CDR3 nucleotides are TGTGCCAGCAGCGCCCTCCTGTCTCGCACAGATACGCAGTATTTT. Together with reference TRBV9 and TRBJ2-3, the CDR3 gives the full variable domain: DSGVTQTPKHLITATGQRVTLRCSPRSGDLSVYWYQQSLDQGLQFLIQYYNGEERAKGNILERFSAQQFPDLHSELNLSSLELGDSALYFCASSALLSRTDTQYFGPGTRLTVL.

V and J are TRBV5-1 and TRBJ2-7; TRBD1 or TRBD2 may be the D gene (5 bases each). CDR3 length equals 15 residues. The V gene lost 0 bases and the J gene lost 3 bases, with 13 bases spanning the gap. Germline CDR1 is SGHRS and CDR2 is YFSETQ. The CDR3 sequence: CASSLAPGRDYEQYF. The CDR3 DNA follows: TGCGCCAGCAGCTTGGCTCCGGGACGGGACTACGAGCAGTACTTC.

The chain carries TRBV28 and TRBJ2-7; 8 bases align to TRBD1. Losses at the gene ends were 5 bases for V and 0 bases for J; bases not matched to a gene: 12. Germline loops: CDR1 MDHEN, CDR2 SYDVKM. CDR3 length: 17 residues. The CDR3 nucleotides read TGTGCCAGCAGTACCCCGACAGGGGCGGGTTCCTCCTACGAGCAGTACTTC. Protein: CASSTPTGAGSSYEQYF.

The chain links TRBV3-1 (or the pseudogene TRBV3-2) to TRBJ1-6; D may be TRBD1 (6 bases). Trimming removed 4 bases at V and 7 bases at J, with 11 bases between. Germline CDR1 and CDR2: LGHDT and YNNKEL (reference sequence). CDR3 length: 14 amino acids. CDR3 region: CASSLRTDNSPLHF. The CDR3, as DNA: TGTGCCAGCAGCCTCCGGACAGACAATTCACCCCTCCACTTT.

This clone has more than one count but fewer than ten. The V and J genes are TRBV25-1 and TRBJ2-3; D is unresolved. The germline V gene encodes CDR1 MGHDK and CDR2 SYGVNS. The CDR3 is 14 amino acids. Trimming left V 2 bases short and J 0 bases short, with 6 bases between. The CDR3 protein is CASSEGRSTDTQYF. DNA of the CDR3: TGTGCCAGCAGTGAAGGCCGGAGCACAGATACGCAGTATTTT. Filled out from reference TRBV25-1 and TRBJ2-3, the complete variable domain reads EADIYQTPRYLVIGTGKKITLECSQTMGHDKMYWYQQDPGMELHLIHYSYGVNSTEKGDLSSESTVSRIRTEHFPLTLESARPSHTSQYLCASSEGRSTDTQYFGPGTRLTVL.

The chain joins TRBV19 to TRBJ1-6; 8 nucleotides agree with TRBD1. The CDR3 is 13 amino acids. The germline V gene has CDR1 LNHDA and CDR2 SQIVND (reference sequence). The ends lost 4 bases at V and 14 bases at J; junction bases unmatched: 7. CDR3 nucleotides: TGTGCCAGTAGTACCCGGACAGGGACGGCCCTCCACTTT. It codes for CASSTRTGTALHF.

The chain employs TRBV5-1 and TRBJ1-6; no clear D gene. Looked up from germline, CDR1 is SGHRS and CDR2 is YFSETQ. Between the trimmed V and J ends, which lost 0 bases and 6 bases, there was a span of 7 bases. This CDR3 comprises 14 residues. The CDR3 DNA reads TGCGCCAGCAGCTTGGGGCAGGCTAATTCACCCCTCCACTTT. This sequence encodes CASSLGQANSPLHF.